This T cell receptor (beta chain) came from a study of CD8 T cells in Susac syndrome (dated by TCRdb to the late 2010s). The study in broad terms: Whether CD8+ T cell activation and differentiation in Susac syndrome was antigen driven was tested using repertoire sequencing.

Peripheral blood CD8+ and CD4+ T cells from healthy donors, Susac syndrome patients and multiple sclerosis patients were profiled by high-throughput TCR beta sequencing. Healthy donors were age- and sex-matched controls. Bulk CD8+ and CD4+ T cells were purified magnetically by negative isolation, whereas CD8+ TEMRA cells were enriched by FACS. Blood was collected in EDTA tubes and processed within 24 hours, with PBMCs isolated through density gradient centrifugation. PBMCs intended for TCR sequencing were frozen in liquid nitrogen and were later thawed in a 37 degrees C water bath. Purity of sorted or isolated CD4+, CD8+ and CD8+ TEMRA cells was at least 90%. What the study reported, not specific to this receptor: The number of individuals in the TCR sequencing and HLA analysis was recognized as being relatively small.

Notes on this clonotype: The specificity of this receptor is unknown. Per-base qualities were not stored, and no clone one base away is much larger.

RNA was extracted using the RNeasy kit, and roughly 0.5 to 1 ug of the RNA was reverse transcribed with random hexamers. The immunoSEQ multiplex PCR assay, covering 54 Vbeta and 13 Jbeta segments, was used to amplify TCR beta CDR3 regions. To correct PCR amplification bias, a synthetic template baseline was used for both primer optimization and computational correction. The study's own analysis went as follows. Reads were annotated to V, D and J genes per IMGT and analyzed with immunoSEQ Analyzer, keeping only productive sequences. Clonality was calculated as one minus the Shannon entropy normalized by log2 of the number of productive unique sequences. Public and private clones were assessed among the 100 most prevalent clones of each patient and control. Susac-specific clones were defined as absent from healthy and MS cohorts, some 1,000 published viral clones and other ImmuneACCESS disease sequences. The public reads were reprocessed in TCRdb via fastp at Q25 and MiXCR, keeping in-frame beta chains. Each CDR3 protein appears once, grouped with its most common genes and DNA. TCRdb's processing, not the authors', yielded these V and J calls. The table for this sample lists about 200,000 distinct CDR3 sequences; over 85% of them were counted only once. The ten biggest clones cover approximately 0.1% of the sample.

Including the terminal cysteine and phenylalanine, the CDR3 comprises 13 residues. Only CDR3 DNA remains: 39 bases, in frame from the first base. V lost 10 bases and J lost 3 bases, and the count of bases not matched to a germline gene is 6. The germline V gene specifies SGHDN as CDR1 and FVKESK as CDR2. Material for sequencing was CD4+ T cells from PBMCs. The TCR was taken from a human donor in good health. The chain is made from TRBV14 and TRBJ2-3, with 8 central nucleotides matching TRBD1. In nucleotides, the sequence is TGTGCCACTGGGGACAGGAATACAGATACGCAGTATTTT. Its amino acids are CATGDRNTDTQYF.